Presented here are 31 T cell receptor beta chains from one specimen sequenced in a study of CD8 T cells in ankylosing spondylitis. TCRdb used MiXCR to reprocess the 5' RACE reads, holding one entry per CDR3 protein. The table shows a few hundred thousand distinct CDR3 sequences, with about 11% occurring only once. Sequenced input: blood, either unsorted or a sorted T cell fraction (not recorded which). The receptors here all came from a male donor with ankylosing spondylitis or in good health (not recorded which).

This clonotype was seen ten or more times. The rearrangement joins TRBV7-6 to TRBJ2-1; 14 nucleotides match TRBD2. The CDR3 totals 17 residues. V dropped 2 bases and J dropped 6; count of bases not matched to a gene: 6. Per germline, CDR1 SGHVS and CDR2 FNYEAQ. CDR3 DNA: TGTGCCAGCAGCTTATCCGGACTAGCGGGAGGAATCAATGAGCAGTTCTTC. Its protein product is CASSLSGLAGGINEQFF. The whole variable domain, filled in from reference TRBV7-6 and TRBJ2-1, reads GAGVSQSPRYKVTKRGQDVALRCDPISGHVSLYWYRQALGQGPEFLTYFNYEAQQDKSGLPNDRFSAERPEGSISTLTIQRTEQRDSAMYRCASSLSGLAGGINEQFFGPGTRLTVL.

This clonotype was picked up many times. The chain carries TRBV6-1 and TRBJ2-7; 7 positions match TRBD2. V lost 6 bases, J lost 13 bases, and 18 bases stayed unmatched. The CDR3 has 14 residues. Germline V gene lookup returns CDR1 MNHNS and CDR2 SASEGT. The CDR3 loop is CASSRSPGLTSLYF. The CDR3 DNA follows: TGTGCCAGCAGCCGAAGCCCGGGACTAACCTCCTTATACTTC.

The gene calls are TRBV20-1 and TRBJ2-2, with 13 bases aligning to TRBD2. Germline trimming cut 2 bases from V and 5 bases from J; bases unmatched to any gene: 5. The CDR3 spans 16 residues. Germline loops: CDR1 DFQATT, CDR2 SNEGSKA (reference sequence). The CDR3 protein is CSARTSGRADTGELFF. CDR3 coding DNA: TGCAGTGCTAGAACTAGCGGGAGGGCAGATACCGGGGAGCTGTTTTTT.

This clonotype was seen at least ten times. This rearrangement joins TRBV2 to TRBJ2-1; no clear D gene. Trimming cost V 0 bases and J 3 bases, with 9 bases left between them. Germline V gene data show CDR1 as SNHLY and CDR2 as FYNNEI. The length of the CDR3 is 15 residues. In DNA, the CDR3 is TGTGCCAGCAGTGAAGCAAGTCGGTACTACAATGAGCAGTTCTTC. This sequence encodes CASSEASRYYNEQFF.

The CDR3 sequence is CSSRGESAGDTDTQYF. CDR3 nucleotides: TGCAGCTCCAGGGGGGAGTCTGCGGGGGACACAGATACGCAGTATTTT. This sequence joins TRBV20-1 and TRBJ2-3; D tentatively reads TRBD1 or TRBD2 (7 bases each). Germline lookup yields CDR1 DFQATT and CDR2 SNEGSKA (reference sequence). This CDR3 spans 16 amino acids.

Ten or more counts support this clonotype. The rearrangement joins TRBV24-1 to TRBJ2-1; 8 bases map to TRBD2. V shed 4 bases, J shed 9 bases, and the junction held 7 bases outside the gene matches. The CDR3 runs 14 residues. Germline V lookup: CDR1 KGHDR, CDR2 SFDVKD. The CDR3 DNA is TGTGCCACCAGTGACCAGAGACGGGGGGGTGAGCAGTTCTTC. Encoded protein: CATSDQRRGGEQFF.

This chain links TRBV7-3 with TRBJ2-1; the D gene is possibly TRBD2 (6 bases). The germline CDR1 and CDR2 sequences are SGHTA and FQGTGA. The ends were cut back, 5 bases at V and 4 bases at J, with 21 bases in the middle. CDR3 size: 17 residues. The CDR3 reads CASSPQTGTFAYNEQFF. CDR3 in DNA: TGTGCCAGCAGCCCGCAAACCGGGACTTTCGCTTACAATGAGCAGTTCTTC.

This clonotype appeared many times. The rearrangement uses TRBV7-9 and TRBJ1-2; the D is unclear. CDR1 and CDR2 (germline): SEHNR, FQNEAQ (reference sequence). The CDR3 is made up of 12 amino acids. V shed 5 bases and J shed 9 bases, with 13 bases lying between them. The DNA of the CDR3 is TGTGCCAGCAGCCCAGAGGTCGTGCGCTACACCTTC. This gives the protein CASSPEVVRYTF.

CDR3: CASSYERGSYEQYF. In nucleotides, the CDR3 is TGTGCCAGCAGTTACGAGCGGGGATCCTACGAGCAGTACTTC. This rearrangement joins TRBV6-2 or TRBV6-3 to TRBJ2-7; 7 positions match TRBD2. The V gene's germline CDR1 is MNHEY and CDR2 SVGEGT. The V segment lost 2 bases and the J segment 1 base; nucleotides outside the gene matches: 2. This CDR3 comprises 14 residues.

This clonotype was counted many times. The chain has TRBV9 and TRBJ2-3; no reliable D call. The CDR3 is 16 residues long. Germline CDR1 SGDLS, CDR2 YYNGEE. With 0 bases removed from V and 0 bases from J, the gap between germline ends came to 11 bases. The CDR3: CASSVGQTVSTDTQYF. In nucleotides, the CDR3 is TGTGCCAGCAGCGTAGGGCAGACCGTAAGCACAGATACGCAGTATTTT.

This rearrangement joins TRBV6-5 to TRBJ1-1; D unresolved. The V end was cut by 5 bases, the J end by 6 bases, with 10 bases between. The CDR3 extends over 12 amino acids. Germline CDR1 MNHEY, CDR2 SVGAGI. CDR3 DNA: TGTGCCAGCAGTCATAAATCCGCTGAAGCTTTCTTT. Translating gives CASSHKSAEAFF.

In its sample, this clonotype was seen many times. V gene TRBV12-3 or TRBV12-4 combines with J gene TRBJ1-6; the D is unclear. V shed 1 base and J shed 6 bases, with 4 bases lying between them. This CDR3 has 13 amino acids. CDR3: CASSLDGNSPLHF. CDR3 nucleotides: TGTGCCAGCAGTTTAGACGGTAATTCACCCCTCCACTTT.

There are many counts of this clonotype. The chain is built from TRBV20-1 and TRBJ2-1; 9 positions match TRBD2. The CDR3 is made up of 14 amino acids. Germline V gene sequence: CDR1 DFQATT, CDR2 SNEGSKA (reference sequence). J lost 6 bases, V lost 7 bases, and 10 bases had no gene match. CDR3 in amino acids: CSGLTSGRINEQFF. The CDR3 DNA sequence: TGCAGTGGTCTGACTAGCGGACGAATCAATGAGCAGTTCTTC.

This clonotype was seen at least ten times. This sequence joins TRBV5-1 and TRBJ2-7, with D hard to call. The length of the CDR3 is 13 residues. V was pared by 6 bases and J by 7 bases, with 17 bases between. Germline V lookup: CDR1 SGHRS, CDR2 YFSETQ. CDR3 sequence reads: CASTPDLPGEQYF. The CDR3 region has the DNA TGCGCCAGCACCCCGGACCTCCCCGGAGAGCAGTACTTC.

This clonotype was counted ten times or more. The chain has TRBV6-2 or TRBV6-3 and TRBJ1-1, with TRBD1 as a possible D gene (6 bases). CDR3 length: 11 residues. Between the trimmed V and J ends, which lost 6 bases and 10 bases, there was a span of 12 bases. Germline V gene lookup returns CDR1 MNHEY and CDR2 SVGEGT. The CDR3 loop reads CASSRRGAAFF. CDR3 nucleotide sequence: TGTGCCAGCAGCCGCAGGGGAGCAGCTTTCTTT.

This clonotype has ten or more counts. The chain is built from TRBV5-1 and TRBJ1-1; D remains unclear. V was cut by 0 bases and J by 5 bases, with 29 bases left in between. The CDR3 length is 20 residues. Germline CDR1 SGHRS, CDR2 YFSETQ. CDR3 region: CASSLEGSIGQIGRRTEAFF. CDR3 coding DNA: TGCGCCAGCAGCTTGGAAGGTAGTATTGGCCAGATAGGGCGAAGGACTGAAGCTTTCTTT.

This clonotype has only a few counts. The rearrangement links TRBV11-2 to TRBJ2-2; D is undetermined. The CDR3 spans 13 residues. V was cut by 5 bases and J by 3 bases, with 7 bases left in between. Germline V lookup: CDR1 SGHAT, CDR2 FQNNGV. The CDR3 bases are TGTGCCAGCAGCACACAGCACACCGGGGAGCTGTTTTTT. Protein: CASSTQHTGELFF.

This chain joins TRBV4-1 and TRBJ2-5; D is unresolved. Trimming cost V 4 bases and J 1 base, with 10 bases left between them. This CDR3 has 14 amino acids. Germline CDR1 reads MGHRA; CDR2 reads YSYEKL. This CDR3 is CASSRLLIQETQYF. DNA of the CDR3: TGCGCCAGCAGCCGGCTGTTGATCCAAGAGACCCAGTACTTC.

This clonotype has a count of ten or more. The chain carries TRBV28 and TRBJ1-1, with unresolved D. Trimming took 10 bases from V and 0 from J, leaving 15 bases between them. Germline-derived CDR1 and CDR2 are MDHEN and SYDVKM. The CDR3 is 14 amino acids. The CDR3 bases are TGTGCCATTGCAGCTAGTCGGATGAACACTGAAGCTTTCTTT. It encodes CAIAASRMNTEAFF.

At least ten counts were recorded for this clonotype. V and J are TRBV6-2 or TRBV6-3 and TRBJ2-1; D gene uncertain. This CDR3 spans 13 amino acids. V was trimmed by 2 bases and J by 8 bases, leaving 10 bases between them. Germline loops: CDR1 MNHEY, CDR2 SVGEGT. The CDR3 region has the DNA TGTGCCAGCAGTTACATGGTTCAAGATGAGCAGTTCTTC. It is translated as CASSYMVQDEQFF.

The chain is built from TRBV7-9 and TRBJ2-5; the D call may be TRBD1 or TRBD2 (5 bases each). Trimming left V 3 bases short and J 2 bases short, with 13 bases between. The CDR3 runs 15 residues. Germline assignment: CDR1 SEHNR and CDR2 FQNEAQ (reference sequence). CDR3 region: CASSLIGTVQETQYF. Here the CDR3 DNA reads TGTGCCAGCAGCTTGATAGGGACGGTTCAAGAGACCCAGTACTTC.

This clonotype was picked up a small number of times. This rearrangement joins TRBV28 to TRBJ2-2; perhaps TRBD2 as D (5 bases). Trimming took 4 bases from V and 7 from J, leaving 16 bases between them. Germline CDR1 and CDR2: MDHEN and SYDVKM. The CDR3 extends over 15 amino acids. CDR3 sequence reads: CASSSRTFRYGELFF. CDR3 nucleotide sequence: TGTGCCAGCAGTTCCCGGACTTTCCGGTACGGGGAGCTGTTTTTT.

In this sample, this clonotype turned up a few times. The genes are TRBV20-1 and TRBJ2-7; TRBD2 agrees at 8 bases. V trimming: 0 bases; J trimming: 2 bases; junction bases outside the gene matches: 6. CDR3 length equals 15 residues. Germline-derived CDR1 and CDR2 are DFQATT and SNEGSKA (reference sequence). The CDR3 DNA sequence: TGCAGTGCTAGAGACCGGCGGGGGGTTCCCTACGAGCAGTACTTC. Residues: CSARDRRGVPYEQYF.

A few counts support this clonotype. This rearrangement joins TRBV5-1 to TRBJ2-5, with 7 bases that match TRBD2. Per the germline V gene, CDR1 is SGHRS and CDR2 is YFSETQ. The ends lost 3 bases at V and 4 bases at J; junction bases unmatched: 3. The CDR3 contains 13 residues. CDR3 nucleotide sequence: TGCGCCAGCAGCTGGGTAGCGGGAGAGACCCAGTACTTC. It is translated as CASSWVAGETQYF.

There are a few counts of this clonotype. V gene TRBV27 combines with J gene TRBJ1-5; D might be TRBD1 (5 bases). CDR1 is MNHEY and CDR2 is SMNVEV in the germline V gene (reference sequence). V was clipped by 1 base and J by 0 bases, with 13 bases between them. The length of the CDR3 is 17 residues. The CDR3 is CASSLLAPRDSNQPQHF. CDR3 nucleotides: TGTGCCAGCAGTTTATTGGCCCCCAGGGATAGCAATCAGCCCCAGCATTTT.

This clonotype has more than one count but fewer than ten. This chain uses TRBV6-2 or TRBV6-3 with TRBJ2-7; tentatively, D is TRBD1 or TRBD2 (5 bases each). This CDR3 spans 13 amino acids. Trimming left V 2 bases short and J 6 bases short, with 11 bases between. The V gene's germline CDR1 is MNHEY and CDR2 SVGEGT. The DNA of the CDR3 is TGTGCCAGCAGTTACGGGGGTGACATCGAGCAGTACTTC. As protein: CASSYGGDIEQYF.

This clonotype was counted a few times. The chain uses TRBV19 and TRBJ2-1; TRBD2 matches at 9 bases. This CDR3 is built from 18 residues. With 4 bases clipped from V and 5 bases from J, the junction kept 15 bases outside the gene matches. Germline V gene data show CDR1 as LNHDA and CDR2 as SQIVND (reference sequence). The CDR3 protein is CASSTMGTIAGAHNEQFF. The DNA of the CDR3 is TGTGCCAGTAGTACGATGGGAACCATAGCGGGGGCCCACAATGAGCAGTTCTTC.

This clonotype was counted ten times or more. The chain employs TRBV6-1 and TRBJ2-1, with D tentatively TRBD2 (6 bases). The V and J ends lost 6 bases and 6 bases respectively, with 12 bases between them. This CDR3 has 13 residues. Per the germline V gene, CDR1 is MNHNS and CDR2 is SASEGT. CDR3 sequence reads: CASSPVGGNEQFF. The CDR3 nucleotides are TGTGCCAGCAGCCCCGTGGGAGGCAATGAGCAGTTCTTC.

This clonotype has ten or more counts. The CDR3 here is CSASGGQGYTF. The CDR3 DNA reads TGCAGCGCCTCCGGAGGCCAGGGCTACACCTTC. The chain combines TRBV29-1 with TRBJ1-2; D gene uncertain. V dropped 7 bases and J dropped 8 bases, with 14 bases sitting between them. The CDR3 covers 11 residues. CDR1 and CDR2 from the germline V gene are SQVTM and ANQGSEA.

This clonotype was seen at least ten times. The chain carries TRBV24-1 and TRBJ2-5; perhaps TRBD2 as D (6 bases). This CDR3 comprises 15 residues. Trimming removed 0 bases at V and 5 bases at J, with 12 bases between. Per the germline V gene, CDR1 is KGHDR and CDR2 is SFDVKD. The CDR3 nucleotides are TGTGCCACCAGTGATTTGGATACTAGCACGGAGACCCAGTACTTC. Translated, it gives CATSDLDTSTETQYF.

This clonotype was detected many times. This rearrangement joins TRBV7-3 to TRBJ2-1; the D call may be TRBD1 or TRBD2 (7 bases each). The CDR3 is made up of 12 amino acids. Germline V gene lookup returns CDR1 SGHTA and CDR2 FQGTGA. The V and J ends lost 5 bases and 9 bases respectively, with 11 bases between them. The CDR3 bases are TGTGCCAGCAGCCAGGGGGGGAGTGAGCAGTTCTTC. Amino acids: CASSQGGSEQFF.